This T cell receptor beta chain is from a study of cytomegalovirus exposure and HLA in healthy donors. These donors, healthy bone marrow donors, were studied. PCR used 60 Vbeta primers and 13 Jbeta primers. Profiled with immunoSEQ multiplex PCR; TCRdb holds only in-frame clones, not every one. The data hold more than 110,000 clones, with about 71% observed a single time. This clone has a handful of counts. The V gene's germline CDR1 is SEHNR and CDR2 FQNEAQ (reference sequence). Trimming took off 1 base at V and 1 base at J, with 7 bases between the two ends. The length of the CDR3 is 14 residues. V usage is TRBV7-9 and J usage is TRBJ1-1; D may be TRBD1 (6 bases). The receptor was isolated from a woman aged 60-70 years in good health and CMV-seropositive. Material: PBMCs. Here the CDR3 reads CASSLVGGNTEAFF. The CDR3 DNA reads TGTGCCAGCAGCTTAGTAGGGGGGAACACTGAAGCTTTCTTT.